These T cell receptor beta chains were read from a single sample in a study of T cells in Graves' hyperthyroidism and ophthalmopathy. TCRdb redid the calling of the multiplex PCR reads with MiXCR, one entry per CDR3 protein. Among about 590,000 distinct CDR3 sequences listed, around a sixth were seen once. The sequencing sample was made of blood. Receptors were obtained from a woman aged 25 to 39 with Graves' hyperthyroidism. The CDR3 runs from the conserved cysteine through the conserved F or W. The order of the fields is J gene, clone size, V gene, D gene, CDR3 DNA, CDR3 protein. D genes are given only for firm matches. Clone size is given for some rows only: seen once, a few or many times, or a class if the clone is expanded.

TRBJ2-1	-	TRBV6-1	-	TGTGCCAGCAGTCACAGCGGGTTCTACAATGAGCAGTTCTTC	CASSHSGFYNEQFF
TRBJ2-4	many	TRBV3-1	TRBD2	TGTGCCAGCAGCCAGACTAGCCCCAAAAACATTCAGTACTTC	CASSQTSPKNIQYF
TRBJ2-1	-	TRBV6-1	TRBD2	TGTGCCAGCAACGGGGGGGGAAACAATGAGCAGTTCTTC	CASNGGGNNEQFF
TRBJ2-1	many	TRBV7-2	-	TGTGCCAGCAGCTTAGGAGGGGTTGGGGCTTACAATGAGCAGTTCTTC	CASSLGGVGAYNEQFF
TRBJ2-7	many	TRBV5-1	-	TGCGCCAGCGCCCTCGAGGTTGCCTACGAGCAGTACTTC	CASALEVAYEQYF
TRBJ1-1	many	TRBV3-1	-	TGTGCCAGCAGCCAAGGCCCGACAGGCTGGGGAGCTTTCTTT	CASSQGPTGWGAFF
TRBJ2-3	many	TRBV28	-	TGTGCCAGCAACGATAATCGGGAGTTTGGGGCAGATACGCAGTATTTT	CASNDNREFGADTQYF
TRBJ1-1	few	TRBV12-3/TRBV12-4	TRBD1	TGTGCCAGCAGGTTGGACAGGGGGCAAACTGAAGCTTTCTTT	CASRLDRGQTEAFF
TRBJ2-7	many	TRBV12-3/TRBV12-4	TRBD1	TGTGCCAGCAGTCTCGGGACAGGCAATTTCTACGAGCAGTACTTC	CASSLGTGNFYEQYF
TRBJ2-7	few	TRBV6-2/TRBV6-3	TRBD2	TGTGCCAGCAGTTATTGGCGGGAGGGCCGCGAGCAGTACTTC	CASSYWREGREQYF
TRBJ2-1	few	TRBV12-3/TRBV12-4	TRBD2	TGTGCCAGCAGTTTAAATTTCGGCGAGGTGAGAGCGGGAGGCTACAATGAGCAGTTCTTC	CASSLNFGEVRAGGYNEQFF
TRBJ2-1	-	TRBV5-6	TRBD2	TGTGCCAGCAGCCCTCAGAGCGGGGGGGCGTACAATGAGCAGTTCTTC	CASSPQSGGAYNEQFF
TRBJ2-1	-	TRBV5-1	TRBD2	TGCGCCAGCAGCTGGACTAGCAGCCAATCCTACAATGAGCAGTTCTTC	CASSWTSSQSYNEQFF
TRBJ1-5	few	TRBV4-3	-	TGCGCCAGCAGCCAAGAGTCAGGTCTGCAGCCCCAGCATTTT	CASSQESGLQPQHF
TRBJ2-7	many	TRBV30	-	TGTGCCTGGAGTTCCGCCCACGATTACGGTCTCAAGATCTCCTACGAGCAGTACTTC	CAWSSAHDYGLKISYEQYF
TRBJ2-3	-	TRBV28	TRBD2	TGTGCCAGCAGTTCGTTTTGGCTAGCGGTCACAGATACGCAGTATTTT	CASSSFWLAVTDTQYF
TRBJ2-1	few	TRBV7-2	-	TGTGCCAGCAGCTTATCGGTCCACAATGAGCAGTTCTTC	CASSLSVHNEQFF
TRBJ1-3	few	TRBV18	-	TGTGCCAGCTCACCCGAGAATTCTGGAGACACCATATATTTT	CASSPENSGDTIYF
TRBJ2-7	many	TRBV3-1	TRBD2	TGTGCCAGCAGCCATGGAGCGGGAGACGAGCAGTACTTC	CASSHGAGDEQYF
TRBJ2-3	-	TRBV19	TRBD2	TGTGCCAGTAGCAAAACTAGCGGGGCAACAGATACGCAGTATTTT	CASSKTSGATDTQYF
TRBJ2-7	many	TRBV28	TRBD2	TGTGCTACCTCGGGACTAGCGGGATTTTTGGGCGAGCAGTACTTC	CATSGLAGFLGEQYF
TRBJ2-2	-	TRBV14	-	TGTGCCAGCAGCCAAGGACCGCGGGCCTACACCGGGGAGCTGTTTTTT	CASSQGPRAYTGELFF
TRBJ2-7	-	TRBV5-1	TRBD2	TGCGCCAGCAGCTTGGATAGCGGGGGCACCTACGAGCAGTACTTC	CASSLDSGGTYEQYF
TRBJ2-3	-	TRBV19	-	TGTGCCAGTAGTATAGCAGGGGATGGCACAGATACGCAGTATTTT	CASSIAGDGTDTQYF